The T cell receptor (beta chain) described here comes from a study of identical twins. Study-level points and caveats: Clonotypes of the beta chain that were abundant in cord blood carried fewer insertions (memory repertoires showed none). Conclusions were based on cross-sectional statistical analysis, without following the same donors. Monozygotic twins shared more out-of-frame TCR alpha than recombination models predicted.

Germline loops: CDR1 SGHKS, CDR2 YYEKEE (reference sequence). The CDR3 has 15 residues. Trimming stripped 4 bases from V and 7 bases from J, with 17 bases between. This clonotype appeared a single time. Its cognate antigen is unknown. It was template switching that added a universal primer site, and there were unique molecular identifiers on the cDNA. TCRdb processed the 5' RACE reads anew with MiXCR; each CDR3 protein has one entry. The sample holds roughly 1.6 million distinct CDR3 sequences, about 31% seen once. The rearrangement uses TRBV5-5 and TRBJ2-2; a weak D match, TRBD1 (6 bases). The sequenced sample consisted of cord blood. The clonotype comes from a newborn girl in good health. CDR3: CASSRLRGSIGELFF. CDR3 DNA: TGTGCCAGCAGCCGCCTCAGGGGTAGTATCGGGGAGCTGTTTTTT.